The TCR beta chain described here comes from a study of T cells after posttransplantation cyclophosphamide. The germline gives CDR1 SNHLY, CDR2 FYNNEI. Trimming took 7 bases from V and 4 from J, leaving 10 bases between them. The CDR3 contains 12 residues. Sequenced by immunoSEQ multiplex PCR; TCRdb stores in-frame clones only, minus some. The sample contains about 21,000 clones, more than 80% of which appear only once. A remark on this clone: The target antigen is unknown.

Findings of the study overall: Skin or GI-infiltrating T cells shared few TRB sequences with blood. Donor-recipient repertoire similarity was low at 1-2 months, rising over year one. Recipient CMV seropositivity and CMV reactivation strongly tracked TRB clonality.

Methotrexate plus calcineurin inhibitor accompanied controls' myeloablative marrow transplants; sampling was 1 year later. This clonotype was sampled from a female patient aged 25-39 years who received an allogeneic stem cell transplant from an unrelated donor, was CMV-positive, and had acute and chronic GVHD. Certain T cells may be donor cells from the graft. Material: PBMCs, obtained about 360 days after allogeneic stem cell transplant with calcineurin inhibitor and methotrexate. The gene calls are TRBV2 and TRBJ1-2; a weak D match, TRBD1 (6 bases). The CDR3, as DNA: TGTGCCAGCATTCTGGACAGCTATGGCTACACCTTC. This encodes CASILDSYGYTF.